A selection of T cell receptor beta chains follows, all from one sample in a study of patients and donors after allogeneic stem cell transplantation. TCRdb independently ran MiXCR on the RT-PCR reads; one entry per CDR3 protein. The table lists some 230,000 distinct CDR3 sequences, approximately 14% of them singletons. The material sequenced was blood, either unsorted or a sorted T cell fraction (not recorded which). These receptors originate from a human donor who was either an allogeneic HSCT recipient or a stem cell or donor lymphocyte infusion donor (not recorded which). It is not recorded whose cells these are; they may come from a transplant donor. Both conserved end residues are trimmed from each CDR3.

CDR3: ASSPRQGDNYGYT; V: TRBV11-2
CDR3: ASSLDFRDTQY; V: TRBV5-6
CDR3: ATSDRGRGYYNEQF; V: TRBV24-1
CDR3: ASSYGGAKKNIQY; V: TRBV6-5
CDR3: SVEGQGVTEAF; V: TRBV29-1
CDR3: SLLRTSQMKHNEQF; V: TRBV20-1
CDR3: ASSLDRDTEQY; V: TRBV5-4
CDR3: ASSLAGTGDLNIQY; V: TRBV5-6
CDR3: ASSWTHSRTEAF; V: TRBV5-1
CDR3: ASSQGRVRGNTIY; V: TRBV4-3
CDR3: ASSELGLAGGADTQY; V: TRBV2
CDR3: SFEDAGGAGYT; V: TRBV29-1
CDR3: ASSSEAGVGGNEQF; V: TRBV11-2
CDR3: ASSLIRGSSGNTIY; V: TRBV7-8
CDR3: AIRRQLDENYGYT; V: TRBV10-3
CDR3: SALPGGVQETQY; V: TRBV20-1
CDR3: SVAHRGTETQY; V: TRBV29-1
CDR3: ATSRGREYTQY; V: TRBV15
CDR3: ASGLVETQY; V: TRBV2
CDR3: ASSLVAVNYEQY; V: TRBV7-9
CDR3: SASGTGERELF; V: TRBV20-1
CDR3: ASSHSRGGRETQY; V: TRBV27
CDR3: ASSKFDSNEQF; V: TRBV14
CDR3: ASSLGDRAEYTEAF; V: TRBV5-1
CDR3: ASSLDQGGGGNQPQH; V: TRBV11-2
CDR3: ASSPQGTSTEAF; V: TRBV28
CDR3: ASSLDGVGPQKLF; V: TRBV5-1
CDR3: ASSQGSASGRVNEQF; V: TRBV3-1